This T cell receptor (beta chain) originates from a study of blood T cell repertoires in COVID-19. Turning to the study itself: Acute and convalescent COVID-19 specimens originated in the United States, Italy and Spain. Sources were T cells, B-cell-depleted T cells, or PBMCs; the material itself was cDNA or gDNA.

Germline-derived CDR1 and CDR2 are SGHVS and FQNEAQ. V lost 3 bases, J lost 3 bases, and 1 base stayed unmatched. This CDR3 is built from 13 residues. Under the authors' procedure: Estimated nucleated cell counts came from reference gene primer amplification. Measured with immunoSEQ multiplex PCR; TCRdb has only the in-frame clones, and not every one. V, J and clone size were drawn from that table, and D and trimming were deduced from the DNA. The sample contains about 14,000 clones, roughly nine tenths of which appear only once. The source of this sequence is a human donor in a cohort sampled during active COVID-19. Sequencing input: peripheral blood. V and J are TRBV7-8 and TRBJ2-5; TRBD1 aligns across 7 bases. CDR3 in DNA: TGTGCCAGCAGCTTTCAGGGGGAAGAGACCCAGTACTTC. This codes for CASSFQGEETQYF.